Presented here are 30 T cell receptor beta chains from one specimen sequenced in a study of response to subunit inactivated influenza vaccine. A single record per CDR3 protein comes from TCRdb applying MiXCR to the RT-PCR reads. The sample has under 950,000 distinct CDR3 sequences, 21% seen once. The sequences come from PBMCs from blood, collected roughly 5 days after vaccination. Receptors originate from a man in his fifties who received an inactivated influenza vaccine.

V is TRBV6-5 and J is TRBJ2-7, with TRBD2 as a possible D gene (5 bases). The length of the CDR3 is 14 residues. CDR1 is MNHEY, CDR2 SVGAGI, per germline. Trimming took off 3 bases at V and 7 bases at J, with 16 bases between the two ends. CDR3 DNA: TGTGCCAGCAGTTATGTAACGGACTCCGGGGAGCAGTACTTC. This sequence encodes CASSYVTDSGEQYF.

The chain uses TRBV7-2 and TRBJ1-3; perhaps TRBD1 as D (5 bases). Trimming left V 3 bases short and J 3 bases short, with 15 bases between. Per germline, CDR1 SGHTA and CDR2 FQGNSA. There are 16 residues in the CDR3. CDR3 residues: CASSLTATSSGNTIYF. The CDR3 bases are TGTGCCAGCAGCTTGACAGCCACTTCGAGTGGAAACACCATATATTTT.

The chain joins TRBV18 to TRBJ2-3; D might be TRBD1 (6 bases). This CDR3 is built from 15 residues. Per germline, CDR1 KGHSH and CDR2 LQKENI. Trimming shortened V by 2 bases and J by 2 bases, and 11 bases separated the two germline ends. CDR3: CASSPTRGPTDTQYF. The CDR3 DNA reads TGTGCCAGCTCACCAACCAGGGGTCCCACAGATACGCAGTATTTT. Full variable domain (remainder filled in from reference TRBV18 and TRBJ2-3): NAGVMQNPRHLVRRRGQEARLRCSPMKGHSHVYWYRQLPEEGLKFMVYLQKENIIDESGMPKERFSAEFPKEGPSILRIQQVVRGDSAAYFCASSPTRGPTDTQYFGPGTRLTVL.

The chain employs TRBV7-8 and TRBJ2-3; TRBD2 agrees at 12 bases. This CDR3 comprises 16 residues. Trimming cost V 5 bases and J 3 bases; bases outside gene matches: 6. Looked up from germline, CDR1 is SGHVS and CDR2 is FQNEAQ. In nucleotides, the CDR3 is TGTGCCAGCAGCGGCCGGACTAGCGGGACGACAGATACGCAGTATTTT. Encoded protein: CASSGRTSGTTDTQYF.

The chain carries TRBV3-1 and TRBJ2-1; TRBD2 agrees at 8 bases. Trimming cost V 4 bases and J 6 bases; bases outside gene matches: 5. CDR3 length: 14 residues. Germline V gives CDR1 LGHDT, CDR2 YNNKEL (reference sequence). CDR3 in DNA: TGTGCCAGCAGCCCCCGACTAGCGTTCAATGAGCAGTTCTTC. This sequence encodes CASSPRLAFNEQFF.

The chain uses TRBV24-1 and TRBJ2-1; tentatively, D is TRBD2 (5 bases). Deletions cut 3 bases from V and 1 base from J, with 6 bases between. Per germline, CDR1 KGHDR and CDR2 SFDVKD. The CDR3 is 14 residues long. CDR3 amino acids: CATSDPGSYNEQFF. In nucleotides, the CDR3 is TGTGCCACCAGTGATCCGGGATCCTACAATGAGCAGTTCTTC.

This clonotype was detected a few times. The J gene is TRBJ2-5, the V gene TRBV7-6; a weak D match, TRBD2 (5 bases). Germline CDR1 and CDR2: SGHVS and FNYEAQ. The CDR3 spans 15 residues. Trimming pared 2 bases from V and 1 base from J, leaving 11 bases between. CDR3 loop: CASSLLGSRQETQYF. The CDR3, as DNA: TGTGCCAGCAGCTTATTGGGGAGCCGCCAAGAGACCCAGTACTTC. Full variable domain (missing parts from reference TRBV7-6 and TRBJ2-5): GAGVSQSPRYKVTKRGQDVALRCDPISGHVSLYWYRQALGQGPEFLTYFNYEAQQDKSGLPNDRFSAERPEGSISTLTIQRTEQRDSAMYRCASSLLGSRQETQYFGPGTRLLVL.

The chain uses TRBV6-1 and TRBJ2-7; 9 bases are a match to TRBD2. Germline loops: CDR1 MNHNS, CDR2 SASEGT. There are 15 residues in the CDR3. With 8 bases clipped from V and 2 bases from J, the junction kept 10 bases outside the gene matches. The CDR3 here is CASSSGITVAYEQYF. The DNA of the CDR3 is TGTGCCAGCTCTAGCGGGATTACCGTAGCCTACGAGCAGTACTTC.

This chain joins TRBV20-1 and TRBJ2-5, with 9 bases matching TRBD2. The CDR3 contains 15 residues. V lost 0 bases to trimming and J lost 5 bases; unmatched junction nucleotides: 7. The germline gives CDR1 DFQATT, CDR2 SNEGSKA (reference sequence). The CDR3 coding sequence is TGCAGTGCTAGAGATAGTAGCGGGAGTCGGGAGACCCAGTACTTC. It is translated as CSARDSSGSRETQYF.

This clonotype was counted many times. This chain links TRBV20-1 with TRBJ2-3, with D tentatively TRBD2 (5 bases). Germline V gives CDR1 DFQATT, CDR2 SNEGSKA (reference sequence). V was clipped by 0 bases and J by 0 bases, with 13 bases between them. This CDR3 comprises 16 residues. Here the CDR3 reads CSARDLMGGSTDTQYF. Written as DNA, the CDR3 is TGCAGTGCTAGAGATCTTATGGGCGGGAGCACAGATACGCAGTATTTT.

This chain uses TRBV5-1 with TRBJ2-7; possible D gene TRBD1, 6 bases. V lost 4 bases and J lost 6, with 14 bases in between. The CDR3 is made up of 13 amino acids. CDR1 is SGHRS, CDR2 YFSETQ, per germline. In DNA, the CDR3 is TGCGCCAGCAGCAAAACAGGGTTTGCCGAGCAGTACTTC. Encoded protein: CASSKTGFAEQYF.

The J gene is TRBJ2-1, the V gene TRBV4-1, with 7 bases that match TRBD1. This CDR3 has 14 amino acids. Trimming removed 2 bases from V and 7 bases from J; junction bases left unmatched: 5. Germline CDR1 and CDR2: MGHRA and YSYEKL. The CDR3 loop reads CASSQPGQTNEQFF. The CDR3 DNA follows: TGCGCCAGCAGCCAACCGGGACAGACAAATGAGCAGTTCTTC.

The V gene is TRBV7-9, the J gene TRBJ1-4; no reliable D call. V gave up 5 bases and J gave up 0 bases, with 10 bases separating them. The CDR3 spans 15 residues. The V gene's germline CDR1 is SEHNR and CDR2 FQNEAQ (reference sequence). This chain's CDR3 is CASSGGRATNEKLFF. CDR3 DNA sequence: TGTGCCAGCAGCGGAGGACGAGCAACTAATGAAAAACTGTTTTTT.

The chain's CDR3 is CASSLEEGHYYGYTF. The CDR3 region has the DNA TGTGCCAGCAGCTTAGAGGAGGGGCATTACTATGGCTACACCTTC. The chain links TRBV7-6 to TRBJ1-2, with D maybe TRBD1 (5 bases). There are 15 residues in the CDR3. Germline V gene data show CDR1 as SGHVS and CDR2 as FNYEAQ. V lost 1 base, J lost 3 bases, and 12 bases lay in between.

This clonotype has a handful of counts. This chain links TRBV5-1 with TRBJ2-3; D unclear. Germline V gene sequence: CDR1 SGHRS, CDR2 YFSETQ. Deletions cut 4 bases from V and 6 bases from J, with 15 bases between. The CDR3 totals 14 residues. The CDR3 here is CASSIQTLGDTQYF. In DNA, the CDR3 is TGCGCCAGCAGCATTCAAACCCTGGGGGATACGCAGTATTTT.

The rearrangement links TRBV29-1 to TRBJ1-5, with 9 bases that match TRBD1. This CDR3 is 13 amino acids long. After removal of 5 bases from V and 4 bases from J, the junction contained 3 bases not matched to a gene. Germline V gives CDR1 SQVTM, CDR2 ANQGSEA. The CDR3 DNA follows: TGCAGCGTTACAGGGGGCAATAATCAGCCCCAGCATTTT. It specifies CSVTGGNNQPQHF.

CDR3 loop: CASSSSGGTLRTGELFF. CDR3 DNA sequence: TGTGCCAGCAGTTCTAGCGGGGGGACCCTCCGGACCGGGGAGCTGTTTTTT. V gene TRBV12-3 or TRBV12-4 combines with J gene TRBJ2-2; 11 nucleotides line up with TRBD2. The CDR3 covers 17 residues. With V trimmed by 4 bases and J by 5 bases, 9 bases remained unmatched.

J is TRBJ2-5 and V is TRBV20-1; 10 nucleotides align to TRBD2. Germline loops: CDR1 DFQATT, CDR2 SNEGSKA (reference sequence). CDR3 size: 14 residues. Trimming removed 4 bases from V and 5 bases from J; junction bases left unmatched: 7. The CDR3 here is CSAIPSGGVETQYF. CDR3 DNA sequence: TGCAGTGCTATCCCTAGCGGGGGTGTGGAGACCCAGTACTTC.

This clonotype was counted many times. V gene TRBV12-3 or TRBV12-4 combines with J gene TRBJ1-5, with D maybe TRBD1 (5 bases). The CDR3 sequence is 15 residues long. Trimming stripped 6 bases from V and 2 bases from J, with 14 bases between. The CDR3 sequence is CASSLRDVRNQPQHF. CDR3 DNA: TGTGCCAGCAGCCTCCGGGACGTCCGCAATCAGCCCCAGCATTTT.

The chain links TRBV7-6 to TRBJ2-5, with D perhaps matching TRBD1 (5 bases). The CDR3 loop spans 14 amino acids. Per germline, CDR1 SGHVS and CDR2 FNYEAQ. Deletions cut 2 bases from V and 4 bases from J, with 11 bases between. In DNA, the CDR3 is TGTGCCAGCAGCTTACAAGGGGTTGGAGAGACCCAGTACTTC. Protein sequence: CASSLQGVGETQYF.

Only a few counts were recorded for this clonotype. The chain links TRBV4-2 to TRBJ2-1; D is undetermined. This CDR3 region has 15 residues. Germline V gene lookup returns CDR1 LGHNA and CDR2 YNFKEQ. The V end lost 0 bases, the J end lost 8 bases, and 14 bases lay between the germline ends. CDR3 in amino acids: CASSQDRSSIYEQFF. As DNA, the CDR3 is TGTGCCAGCAGCCAAGATAGGAGTAGCATTTATGAGCAGTTCTTC.

This clonotype was picked up a small number of times. The J gene is TRBJ2-6, the V gene TRBV28, with unresolved D. Trimming took off 5 bases at V and 3 bases at J, with 11 bases between the two ends. CDR1 is MDHEN and CDR2 is SYDVKM in the germline V gene. This CDR3 has 15 amino acids. CDR3 loop: CASSLGRFGANVLTF. CDR3 nucleotides: TGTGCCAGCAGTCTAGGGCGTTTTGGGGCCAACGTCCTGACTTTC.

This clonotype occurred a few times. The CDR3 sequence is CASSLVERVEQYF. In DNA form, the CDR3 reads TGCGCCAGCAGCTTGGTGGAACGGGTCGAGCAGTACTTC. This chain joins TRBV5-1 and TRBJ2-7; D remains unclear. V was pared by 0 bases and J by 6 bases, with 10 bases between. Looked up from germline, CDR1 is SGHRS and CDR2 is YFSETQ. The CDR3 loop spans 13 amino acids.

The gene calls are TRBV25-1 and TRBJ2-5; the match to TRBD2 covers 9 bases. The length of the CDR3 is 15 residues. The J segment lost 3 bases and the V segment lost 1 base, leaving 3 bases of the junction unmatched. CDR1 is MGHDK and CDR2 is SYGVNS in the germline V gene. The CDR3: CASSEFGGGEETQYF. Written as DNA, the CDR3 is TGTGCCAGCAGTGAATTCGGCGGGGGGGAAGAGACCCAGTACTTC.

This clonotype has a single count. The DNA for the CDR3 is TGTGCCAGCAATGTAGGAGGTTTTGGCGAGACCCAGTACTTC. Translated, it gives CASNVGGFGETQYF. The V and J genes are TRBV2 and TRBJ2-5; TRBD2 is a possible D gene (5 bases). Germline lookup yields CDR1 SNHLY and CDR2 FYNNEI. This CDR3 has 14 amino acids. Between the trimmed V and J ends, which lost 7 bases and 5 bases, there was a span of 17 bases.

The chain is built from TRBV25-1 and TRBJ1-3, with D unclear. CDR1 is MGHDK, CDR2 SYGVNS, per germline. V lost 1 base, J lost 0 bases, and 7 bases lay in between. This CDR3 is 15 amino acids long. The DNA for the CDR3 is TGTGCCAGCAGTGAATGGGGTGACTCTGGAAACACCATATATTTT. It codes for CASSEWGDSGNTIYF. Combining the CDR3 with reference TRBV25-1 and TRBJ1-3 gives the whole variable domain EADIYQTPRYLVIGTGKKITLECSQTMGHDKMYWYQQDPGMELHLIHYSYGVNSTEKGDLSSESTVSRIRTEHFPLTLESARPSHTSQYLCASSEWGDSGNTIYFGEGSWLTVV.

The chain is built from TRBV7-8 and TRBJ2-5, with 7 bases matching TRBD1. The germline V gene encodes CDR1 SGHVS and CDR2 FQNEAQ. This CDR3 is 14 amino acids long. With V trimmed by 3 bases and J by 5 bases, 6 bases remained unmatched. CDR3 amino acids: CASSFHRGAETQYF. As DNA, the CDR3 is TGTGCCAGCAGCTTCCACAGGGGAGCCGAGACCCAGTACTTC.

This clonotype was counted ten times or more. The V call is TRBV18, the J call TRBJ2-7, with D possibly TRBD1 on 6 matching bases. CDR3 length: 12 amino acids. Germline CDR1 is KGHSH and CDR2 is LQKENI. The V gene lost 3 bases and the J gene lost 5 bases, with 8 bases spanning the gap. CDR3 loop: CASSPSGDEQYF. As DNA, the CDR3 is TGTGCCAGCTCACCTTCAGGGGACGAGCAGTACTTC.

The chain carries TRBV11-2 and TRBJ2-2; maybe TRBD2 (7 bases). This CDR3 comprises 16 residues. With 5 bases removed from V and 8 bases from J, the gap between germline ends came to 21 bases. Germline lookup yields CDR1 SGHAT and CDR2 FQNNGV. The CDR3 spells CASSPAGGRSLGELFF. The CDR3 nucleotides read TGTGCCAGCAGCCCCGCCGGGGGGCGCAGTTTGGGGGAGCTGTTTTTT.

This clonotype has a handful of counts. This chain links TRBV12-3 or TRBV12-4 with TRBJ1-2, with D unclear. V was pared by 2 bases and J by 4 bases, with 11 bases between. The length of the CDR3 is 14 residues. The CDR3 DNA is TGTGCCAGCAGTTTACGGGAATCCCTCTATGGCTACACCTTC. Its translation: CASSLRESLYGYTF.